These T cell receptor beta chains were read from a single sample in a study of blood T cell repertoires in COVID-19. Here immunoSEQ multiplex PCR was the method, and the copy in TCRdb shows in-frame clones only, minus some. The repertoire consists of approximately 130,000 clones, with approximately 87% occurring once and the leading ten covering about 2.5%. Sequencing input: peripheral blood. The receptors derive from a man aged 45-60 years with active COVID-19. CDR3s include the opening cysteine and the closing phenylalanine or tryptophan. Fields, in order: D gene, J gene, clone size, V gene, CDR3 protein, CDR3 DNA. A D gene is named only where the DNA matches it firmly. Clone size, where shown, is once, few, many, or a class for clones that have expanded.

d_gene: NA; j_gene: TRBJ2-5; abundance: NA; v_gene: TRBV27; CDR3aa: CASSAQQGPQETQYF; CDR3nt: TGTGCCAGCAGTGCGCAACAGGGACCCCAAGAGACCCAGTACTTC
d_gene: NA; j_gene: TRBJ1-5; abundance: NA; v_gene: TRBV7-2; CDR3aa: CASSLALGRDQPQHF; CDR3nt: TGTGCCAGCAGCTTAGCGCTGGGGAGGGATCAGCCCCAGCATTTT
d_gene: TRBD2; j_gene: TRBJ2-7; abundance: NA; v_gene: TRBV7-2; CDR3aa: CASSPQSGGNYEQYF; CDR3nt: TGTGCCAGCAGCCCCCAGAGCGGGGGCAACTACGAGCAGTACTTC
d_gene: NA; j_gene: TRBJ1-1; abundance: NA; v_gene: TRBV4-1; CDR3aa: CASSQGADEAFF; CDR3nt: TGCGCCAGCAGCCAAGGAGCGGATGAAGCTTTCTTT
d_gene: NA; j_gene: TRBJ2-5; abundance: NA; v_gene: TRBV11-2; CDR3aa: CASSLDWAGVGETQYF; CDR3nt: TGTGCCAGCAGCTTAGATTGGGCAGGGGTCGGAGAGACCCAGTACTTC
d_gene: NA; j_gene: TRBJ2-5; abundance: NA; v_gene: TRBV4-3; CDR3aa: CASSQDPARGAKETQYF; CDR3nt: TGCGCCAGCAGCCAAGATCCTGCCAGGGGGGCCAAAGAGACCCAGTACTTC
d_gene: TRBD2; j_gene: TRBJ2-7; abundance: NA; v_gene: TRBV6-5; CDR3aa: CASSYTSGYEQYF; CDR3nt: TGTGCCAGCAGTTACACTAGCGGGTACGAGCAGTACTTC
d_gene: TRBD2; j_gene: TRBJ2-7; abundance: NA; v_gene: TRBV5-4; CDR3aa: CASSFKKLAGAAASYEQYF; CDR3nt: TGTGCCAGCAGCTTCAAAAAACTAGCGGGGGCCGCGGCCTCCTACGAGCAGTACTTC
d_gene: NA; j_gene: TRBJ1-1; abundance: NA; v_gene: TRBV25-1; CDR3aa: CASSVHGGTEAFF; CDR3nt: TGTGCCAGCAGTGTACACGGAGGCACTGAAGCTTTCTTT
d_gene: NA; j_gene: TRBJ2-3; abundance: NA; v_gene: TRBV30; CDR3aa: CAWSVSNTQYF; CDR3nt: TGTGCCTGGAGTGTATCAAATACGCAGTATTTT
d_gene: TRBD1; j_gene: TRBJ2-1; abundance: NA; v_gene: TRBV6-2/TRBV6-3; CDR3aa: CASSYRDRRGVNEQFF; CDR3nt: TGTGCCAGCAGTTACCGGGACAGGAGGGGGGTGAATGAGCAGTTCTTC
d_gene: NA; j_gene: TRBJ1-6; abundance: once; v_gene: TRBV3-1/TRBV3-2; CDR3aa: CASSQSGVGSPLHF; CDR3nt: TGTGCCAGCAGCCAGTCCGGGGTTGGGTCACCCCTCCACTTT
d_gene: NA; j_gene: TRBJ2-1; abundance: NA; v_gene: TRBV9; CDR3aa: CASSGLGQGKGNEQFF; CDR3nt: TGTGCCAGCAGCGGGCTTGGGCAGGGGAAGGGCAATGAGCAGTTCTTC
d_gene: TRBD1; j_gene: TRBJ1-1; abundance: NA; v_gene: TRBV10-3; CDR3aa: CAISESSRDRYWETEAFF; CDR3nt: TGTGCCATCAGTGAGTCATCACGGGACAGGTATTGGGAAACTGAAGCTTTCTTT
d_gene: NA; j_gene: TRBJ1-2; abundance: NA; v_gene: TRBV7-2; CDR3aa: CASSLYSAGYTF; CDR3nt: TGTGCCAGCAGCTTATACAGTGCCGGCTACACCTTC
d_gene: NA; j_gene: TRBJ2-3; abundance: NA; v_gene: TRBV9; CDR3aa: CASSPRGGRLTDTQYF; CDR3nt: TGTGCCAGCAGCCCCCGCGGAGGGCGGCTCACAGATACGCAGTATTTT
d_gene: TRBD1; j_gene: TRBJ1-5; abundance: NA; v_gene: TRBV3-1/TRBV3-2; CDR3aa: CASSQGTDYQPQHF; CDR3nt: TGTGCCAGCAGCCAGGGGACAGATTATCAGCCCCAGCATTTT
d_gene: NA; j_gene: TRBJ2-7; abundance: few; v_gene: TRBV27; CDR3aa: CASSPFSGNSYEQYF; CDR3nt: TGTGCCAGCAGCCCTTTCTCCGGGAACTCCTACGAGCAGTACTTC
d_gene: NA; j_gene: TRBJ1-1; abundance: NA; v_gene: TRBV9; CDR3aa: CASSYRVDTEAFF; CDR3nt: TGTGCCAGCAGTTACAGGGTGGACACTGAAGCTTTCTTT
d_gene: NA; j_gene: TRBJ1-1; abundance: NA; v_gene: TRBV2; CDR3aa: CASSQDRSRDTEAFF; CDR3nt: TGTGCCAGCAGTCAGGACAGATCGAGGGACACTGAAGCTTTCTTT
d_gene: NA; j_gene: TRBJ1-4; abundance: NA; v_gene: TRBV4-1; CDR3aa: CASSRVVVDEKLFF; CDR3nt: TGCGCCAGCAGCCGAGTCGTGGTTGATGAAAAACTGTTTTTT
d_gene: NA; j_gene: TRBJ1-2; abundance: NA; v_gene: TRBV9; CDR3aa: CASSAQGGYGYTF; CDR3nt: TGTGCCAGCAGCGCGCAGGGTGGCTATGGCTACACCTTC
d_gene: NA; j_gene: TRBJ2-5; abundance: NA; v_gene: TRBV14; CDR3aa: CASSSEIRGETQYF; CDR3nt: TGTGCCAGCAGCTCCGAGATACGGGGGGAGACCCAGTACTTC
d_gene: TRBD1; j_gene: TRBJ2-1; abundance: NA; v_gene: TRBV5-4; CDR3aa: CASRSRDRGFNEQFF; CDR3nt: TGTGCCAGCAGGTCACGAGACAGGGGATTTAATGAGCAGTTCTTC
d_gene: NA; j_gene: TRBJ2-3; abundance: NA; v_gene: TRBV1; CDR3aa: CTSRRVDTQYF; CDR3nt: TGCACCAGCAGGAGGGTGGATACGCAGTATTTT
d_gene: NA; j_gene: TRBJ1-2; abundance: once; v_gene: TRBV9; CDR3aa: CASSPLAGRDYGYTF; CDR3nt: TGTGCCAGCAGCCCCCTTGCGGGACGGGACTATGGCTACACCTTC
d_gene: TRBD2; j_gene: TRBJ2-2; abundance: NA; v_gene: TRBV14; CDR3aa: CASSLPTSGGNTGELFF; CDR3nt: TGTGCCAGCAGCCTTCCGACTAGCGGGGGAAACACCGGGGAGCTGTTTTTT
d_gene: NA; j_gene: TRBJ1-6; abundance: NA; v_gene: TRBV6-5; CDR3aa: CASNTPRFYNSPLHF; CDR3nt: TGTGCCAGCAATACCCCTAGATTCTATAATTCACCCCTCCACTTT
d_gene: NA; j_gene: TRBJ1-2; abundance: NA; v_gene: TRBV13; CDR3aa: CASSSLAGYDYGYTF; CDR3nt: TGTGCCAGCAGCTCTCTGGCAGGGTACGACTATGGCTACACCTTC
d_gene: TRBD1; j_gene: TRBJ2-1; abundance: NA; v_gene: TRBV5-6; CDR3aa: CASSYMGTGSYNEQFF; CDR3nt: TGTGCCAGCAGTTACATGGGGACAGGGTCCTACAATGAGCAGTTCTTC
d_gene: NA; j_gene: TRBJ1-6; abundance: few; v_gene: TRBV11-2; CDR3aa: CASRQTGSPLHF; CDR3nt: TGTGCCAGCAGGCAGACCGGGTCACCCCTCCACTTT
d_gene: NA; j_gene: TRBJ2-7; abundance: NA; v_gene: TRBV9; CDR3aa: CASSVDGSSYEQYF; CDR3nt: TGTGCCAGCAGCGTCGACGGGAGCTCCTACGAGCAGTACTTC
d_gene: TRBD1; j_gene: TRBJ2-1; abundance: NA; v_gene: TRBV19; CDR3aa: CASRHRGLYNEQFF; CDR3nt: TGTGCCTCAAGGCACAGGGGGCTATACAATGAGCAGTTCTTC
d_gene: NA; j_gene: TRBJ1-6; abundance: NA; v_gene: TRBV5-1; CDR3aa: CASSLSTAQALGSPLHF; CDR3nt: TGCGCCAGCAGCTTATCGACAGCCCAGGCCTTAGGATCACCCCTCCACTTT
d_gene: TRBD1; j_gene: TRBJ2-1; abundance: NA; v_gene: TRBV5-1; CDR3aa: CASSRGPNEQFF; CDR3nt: TGCGCCAGCAGCAGGGGGCCGAATGAGCAGTTCTTC
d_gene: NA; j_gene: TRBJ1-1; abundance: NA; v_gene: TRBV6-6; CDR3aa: CASSYSRGSSNTEAFF; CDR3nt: TGTGCCAGCAGTTACTCAAGGGGCTCGTCGAACACTGAAGCTTTCTTT
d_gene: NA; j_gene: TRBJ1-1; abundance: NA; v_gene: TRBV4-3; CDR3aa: CASSQESLPRDTEAFF; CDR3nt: TGCGCCAGCAGCCAAGAATCCCTCCCACGGGACACTGAAGCTTTCTTT
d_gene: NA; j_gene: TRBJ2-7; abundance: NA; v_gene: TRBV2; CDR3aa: CASGGLYEQYF; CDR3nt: TGTGCCAGCGGCGGCCTCTACGAGCAGTACTTC
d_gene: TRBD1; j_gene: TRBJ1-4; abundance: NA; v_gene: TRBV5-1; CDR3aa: CASSLAPGGSNEKLFF; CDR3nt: TGCGCCAGCAGCTTGGCTCCAGGGGGGTCTAATGAAAAACTGTTTTTT
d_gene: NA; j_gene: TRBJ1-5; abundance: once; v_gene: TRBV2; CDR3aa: CASSDRYLGGEGQPQHF; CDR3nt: TGTGCCAGCAGTGATAGGTATTTAGGGGGAGAAGGTCAGCCCCAGCATTTT
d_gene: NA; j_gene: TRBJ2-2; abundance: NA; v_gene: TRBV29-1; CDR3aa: CSVVEGNRELFF; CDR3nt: TGCAGCGTTGTGGAGGGGAACCGGGAGCTGTTTTTT